The clone carrying this T cell receptor beta chain was recorded at least ten times. The CDR3 runs to 14 residues. From germline, CDR1 is MNHNY and CDR2 SVGAGI (reference sequence). V was trimmed by 2 bases and J by 4 bases, leaving 12 bases between them. The sample belongs to a study of neurological immune-mediated disorders. On the study more broadly: The study included around 35 multiple sclerosis patients, about 30 relapsing-remitting and 3 secondary progressive.

The cDNA was produced through 5'RACE with 10-nucleotide random UMIs. Every sequencing run generated over 190 million TCR-beta sequences from 15-18 subjects. In TCRdb, the 5' RACE reads were re-called with MiXCR into one record per CDR3 protein. The sample yields about 48,000 distinct CDR3 sequences, about 2% seen once. The genes are TRBV6-6 and TRBJ2-7; no clear D. The source is a woman aged 35 to 49 with multiple sclerosis. Material: PBMCs. CDR3 DNA sequence: TGTGCCAGCAGTTACATGGAGAGAACATACGAGCAGTACTTC. Translation: CASSYMERTYEQYF.